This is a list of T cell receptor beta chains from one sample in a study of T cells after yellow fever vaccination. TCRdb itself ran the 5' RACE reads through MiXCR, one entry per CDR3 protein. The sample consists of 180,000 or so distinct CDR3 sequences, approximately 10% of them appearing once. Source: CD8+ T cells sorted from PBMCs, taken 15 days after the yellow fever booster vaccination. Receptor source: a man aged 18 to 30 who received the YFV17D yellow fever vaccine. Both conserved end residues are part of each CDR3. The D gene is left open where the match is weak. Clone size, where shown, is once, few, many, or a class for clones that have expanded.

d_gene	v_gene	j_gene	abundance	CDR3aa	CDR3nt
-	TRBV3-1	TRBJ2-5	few	CASSQDVAYQETQYF	TGTGCCAGCAGCCAAGATGTAGCGTACCAAGAGACCCAGTACTTC
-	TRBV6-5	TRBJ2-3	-	CASSYSNPGLEQYF	TGTGCCAGCAGTTACTCGAATCCGGGATTGGAGCAGTATTTT
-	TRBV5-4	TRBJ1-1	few	CASSRNEQGTLEAFF	TGTGCCAGCAGCCGCAACGAACAGGGTACGTTAGAAGCTTTCTTT
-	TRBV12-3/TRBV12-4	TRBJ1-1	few	CASTKGRHLNTEAFF	TGTGCCAGCACCAAGGGCCGGCATCTGAACACTGAAGCTTTCTTT
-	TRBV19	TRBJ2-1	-	CASRSSSYNEQFF	TGTGCCAGTAGGTCGAGCTCCTACAATGAGCAGTTCTTC
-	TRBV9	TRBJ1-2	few	CASRRTEKYGYTF	TGTGCCTCCCGAAGGACAGAGAAGTATGGCTACACCTTC
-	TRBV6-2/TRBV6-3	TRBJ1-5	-	CASMRTYSNQPQHF	TGTGCCAGCATGAGGACCTATAGCAATCAGCCCCAGCATTTT
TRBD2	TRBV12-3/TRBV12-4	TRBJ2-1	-	CASSLRPAGRGDEQFF	TGTGCCAGCAGTTTACGCCCAGCGGGGCGGGGTGATGAGCAGTTCTTC
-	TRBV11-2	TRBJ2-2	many	CASSFRGSTGELFF	TGTGCCAGCAGCTTCAGGGGTAGCACCGGGGAGCTGTTTTTT
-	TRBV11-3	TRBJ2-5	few	CASSLGVSDQETQYF	TGTGCCAGCAGCTTAGGCGTTTCAGATCAAGAGACCCAGTACTTC
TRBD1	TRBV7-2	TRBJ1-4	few	CASRQGNEKLFF	TGTGCCAGCCGACAGGGGAATGAAAAACTGTTTTTT
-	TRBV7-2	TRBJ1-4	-	CASSKGRYGEKLFF	TGTGCCAGCAGCAAGGGGAGGTATGGTGAAAAACTGTTTTTT
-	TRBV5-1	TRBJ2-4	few	CASSLYSKNIQYF	TGCGCCAGCAGCTTATACTCCAAAAACATTCAGTACTTC
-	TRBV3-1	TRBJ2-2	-	CASSQEAPRATYTGELFF	TGTGCCAGCAGCCAAGAGGCTCCCCGGGCGACTTACACCGGGGAGCTGTTTTTT
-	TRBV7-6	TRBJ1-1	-	CASSLEGVGTEAFF	TGTGCCAGCAGCTTAGAAGGGGTTGGGACTGAAGCTTTCTTT
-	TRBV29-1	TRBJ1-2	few	CSVGDNYGYTF	TGCAGCGTTGGGGATAACTATGGCTACACCTTC
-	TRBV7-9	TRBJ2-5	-	CASSRRELETQYF	TGTGCCAGCAGCCGCAGGGAGTTGGAGACCCAGTACTTC
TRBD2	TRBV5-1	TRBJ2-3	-	CASSLRRGFTDTQYF	TGCGCCAGCAGCTTACGGCGGGGGTTCACAGATACGCAGTATTTT
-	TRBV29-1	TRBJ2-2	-	CSVTAAGRSGELFF	TGCAGCGTTACGGCAGCAGGCCGCTCCGGGGAGCTGTTTTTT
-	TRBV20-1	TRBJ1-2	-	CSARGGGLQRGFSYGYTF	TGCAGTGCTAGAGGAGGCGGACTCCAACGAGGGTTCTCTTATGGCTACACCTTC
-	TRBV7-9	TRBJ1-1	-	CASSLDRSAEAFF	TGTGCCAGCAGCTTAGATCGGTCAGCTGAAGCTTTCTTT
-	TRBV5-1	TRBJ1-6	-	CASSDRTQSRYSPLHF	TGCGCCAGCAGCGATAGGACACAGAGCCGCTATTCACCCCTCCACTTT
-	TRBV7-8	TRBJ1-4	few	CASSWTANEKLFF	TGTGCCAGCAGCTGGACAGCTAATGAAAAACTGTTTTTT
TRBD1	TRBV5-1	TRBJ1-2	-	CASSSLQGANYGYTF	TGCGCCAGCAGCAGCCTCCAGGGGGCTAACTATGGCTACACCTTC
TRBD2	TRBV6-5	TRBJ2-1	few	CASWTSGGAISNEQFF	TGTGCCAGCTGGACTAGCGGGGGGGCGATTTCAAATGAGCAGTTCTTC
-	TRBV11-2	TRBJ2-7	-	CASSLGGDTLYEQYF	TGTGCCAGCAGCTTGGGGGGGGACACCCTCTACGAGCAGTACTTC
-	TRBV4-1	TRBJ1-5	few	CASSQWIGINQPQHF	TGCGCCAGCAGCCAGTGGATAGGAATCAATCAGCCCCAGCATTTT
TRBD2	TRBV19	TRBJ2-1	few	CASSRSGGINEQFF	TGTGCCAGTAGTAGAAGCGGGGGAATCAATGAGCAGTTCTTC
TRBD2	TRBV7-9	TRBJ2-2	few	CASSIRLAANTGELFF	TGTGCCAGCAGCATTCGACTAGCGGCAAACACCGGGGAGCTGTTTTTT
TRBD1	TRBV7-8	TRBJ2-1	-	CASSLWTGAWNEQFF	TGTGCCAGCAGCTTATGGACAGGGGCATGGAATGAGCAGTTCTTC
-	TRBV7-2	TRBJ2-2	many	CASTRGRELFF	TGTGCCAGCACCAGGGGCCGGGAGCTGTTTTTT
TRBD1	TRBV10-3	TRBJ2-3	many	CAISGQGPSNTDTQYF	TGTGCCATCAGTGGACAGGGGCCATCTAACACAGATACGCAGTATTTT
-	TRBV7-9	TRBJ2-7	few	CASEQTLAPYEQYF	TGTGCCAGCGAGCAGACCCTAGCCCCCTACGAGCAGTACTTC
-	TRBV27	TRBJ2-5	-	CASSLHVSETQYF	TGTGCCAGCAGTTTACACGTGTCGGAGACCCAGTACTTC
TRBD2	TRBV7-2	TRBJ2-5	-	CASSSWERGQETQYF	TGTGCCAGCAGCTCATGGGAGCGGGGGCAAGAGACCCAGTACTTC
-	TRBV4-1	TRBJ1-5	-	CASSQHLNQPQHF	TGCGCCAGCAGCCAGCATTTAAATCAGCCCCAGCATTTT
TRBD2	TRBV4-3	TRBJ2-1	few	CASSQAVSGGFLYEQFF	TGCGCCAGCAGCCAAGCGGTTAGCGGGGGGTTTTTGTATGAGCAGTTCTTC
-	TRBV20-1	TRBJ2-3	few	CSAAGAGAGDTQYF	TGCAGTGCTGCGGGTGCGGGGGCGGGGGATACGCAGTATTTT
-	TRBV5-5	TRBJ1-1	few	CASSLVQGYMNTEAFF	TGTGCCAGCAGCTTGGTTCAGGGATATATGAACACTGAAGCTTTCTTT
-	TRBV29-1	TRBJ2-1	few	CSVEGGGRLWEQFF	TGCAGCGTTGAGGGTGGGGGACGCTTATGGGAGCAGTTCTTC
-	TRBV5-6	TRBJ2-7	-	CASRGGGDIMSYEQYF	TGTGCCAGCAGAGGGGGTGGCGACATCATGTCCTACGAGCAGTACTTC
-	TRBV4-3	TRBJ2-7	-	CASSASVVPNEQYF	TGCGCCAGCAGCGCCTCGGTAGTTCCTAACGAGCAGTACTTC
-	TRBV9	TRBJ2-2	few	CASSFKGGALTGELFF	TGTGCCAGCAGCTTCAAGGGGGGGGCTCTCACCGGGGAGCTGTTTTTT
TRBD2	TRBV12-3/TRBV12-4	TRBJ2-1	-	CASNQLAGGHTYNEQFF	TGTGCCAGCAACCAACTAGCGGGGGGGCATACCTACAATGAGCAGTTCTTC
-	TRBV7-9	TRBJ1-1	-	CASSPVRANTEAFF	TGTGCCAGCAGCCCAGTGAGAGCTAACACTGAAGCTTTCTTT
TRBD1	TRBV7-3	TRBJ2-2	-	CASSTGQGWTGELFF	TGTGCCAGCAGCACCGGACAGGGTTGGACCGGGGAGCTGTTTTTT
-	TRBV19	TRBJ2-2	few	CASSVLGATNTGELFF	TGTGCCAGTAGTGTTCTGGGGGCCACAAACACCGGGGAGCTGTTTTTT
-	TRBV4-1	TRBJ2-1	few	CASSPMGVGGYNEQFF	TGCGCCAGCAGCCCGATGGGGGTCGGGGGCTACAATGAGCAGTTCTTC